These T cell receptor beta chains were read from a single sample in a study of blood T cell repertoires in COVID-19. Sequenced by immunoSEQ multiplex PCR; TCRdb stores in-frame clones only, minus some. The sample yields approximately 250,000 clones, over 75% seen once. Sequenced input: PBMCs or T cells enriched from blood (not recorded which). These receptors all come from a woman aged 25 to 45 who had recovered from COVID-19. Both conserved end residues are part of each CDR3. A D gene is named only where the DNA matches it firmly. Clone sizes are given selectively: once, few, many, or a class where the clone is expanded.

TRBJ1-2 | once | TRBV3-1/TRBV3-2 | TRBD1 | TGTGCCAGCAGCCATGGGACAGGGGGCCGCTATGGCTACACCTTC | CASSHGTGGRYGYTF
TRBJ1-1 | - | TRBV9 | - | TGTGCCAGCAGCGTAGTGGCTGCTGGGAACACTGAAGCTTTCTTT | CASSVVAAGNTEAFF
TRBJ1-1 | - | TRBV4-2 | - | TGTGCCAGCAGCCAAGAAGCCAAGAACACTGAAGCTTTCTTT | CASSQEAKNTEAFF
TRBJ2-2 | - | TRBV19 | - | TGTGCCAGTAGTATCTCACACAGCGGCGCGAACACCGGGGAGCTGTTTTTT | CASSISHSGANTGELFF
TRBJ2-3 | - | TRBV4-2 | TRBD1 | TGTGCCAGCAGCCAAGATTGGTCCTTACATCCGGGACAGGTGACAGATACGCAGTATTTT | CASSQDWSLHPGQVTDTQYF
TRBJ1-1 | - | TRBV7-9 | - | TGTGCCAGCAGCGACAGGAACATGAACACTGAAGCTTTCTTT | CASSDRNMNTEAFF
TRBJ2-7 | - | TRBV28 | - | TGTGCCAGCAGTTCCCGTGGGACTTCCTACGAGCAGTACTTC | CASSSRGTSYEQYF
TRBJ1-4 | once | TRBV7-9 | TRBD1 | TGTGCCAGCAGCCCACAGGGGGCGTATGAAAAACTGTTTTTT | CASSPQGAYEKLFF
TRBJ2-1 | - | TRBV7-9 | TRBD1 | TGTGCCAGCAGCTGGACAGGAAGCTCCTACAATGAGCAGTTCTTC | CASSWTGSSYNEQFF
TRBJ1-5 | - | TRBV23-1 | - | TGCGCCAGCAGATCTACAGAGCCGAAATCGGGGCAGCCCCAGCATTTT | CASRSTEPKSGQPQHF
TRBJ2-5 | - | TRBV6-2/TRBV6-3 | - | TGTGCCAGCACCCCGACACGGGGGTTCATCGAGACCCAGTACTTC | CASTPTRGFIETQYF
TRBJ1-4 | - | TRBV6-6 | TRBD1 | TGTGCCAGCAGACCCCCCAGGGGGCTTCATGAAAAACTGTTTTTT | CASRPPRGLHEKLFF
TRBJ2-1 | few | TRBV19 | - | TGTGCCAGTAGTACCTATCGGGGCTACAATGAGCAGTTCTTC | CASSTYRGYNEQFF
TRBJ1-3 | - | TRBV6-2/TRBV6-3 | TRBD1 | TGTGCCAGCAGTTACTCCCCAGGGGGCGCTGGAAACACCATATATTTT | CASSYSPGGAGNTIYF
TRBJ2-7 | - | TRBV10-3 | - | TGTGCCATCAGTGCACGCGGGGCGCCAGAGGGGGAGCAGTACTTC | CAISARGAPEGEQYF
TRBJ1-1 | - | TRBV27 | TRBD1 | TGTGCCAGCAGTCCCGAGACAGGGGGGATCACTGAAGCTTTCTTT | CASSPETGGITEAFF
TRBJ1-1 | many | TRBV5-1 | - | TGCGCCAGCAGCTTGGGAACCGGGAATCTGAAGGCTTTCTTT | CASSLGTGNLKAFF